Below, 10 T cell receptor beta chains from the same sample are listed, as sequenced in a study of PD-L1 blockade in urothelial cancer. TCRdb's table, derived via immunoSEQ multiplex PCR, lists solely in-frame clones and lacks some. The data show 28,000 or so clones, with about 88% seen just once and around 32% held by the top ten. Specimen: PBMCs, collected around atezolizumab (anti-PD-L1) treatment. The receptor source for this set is a man in his sixties with urothelial cancer.

CDR3 nucleotides: TGTGCCAGTAACCGGGGGGGCCGCGGAGATACGCAGTATTTT. Translation gives CASNRGGRGDTQYF. This sequence joins TRBV19 and TRBJ2-3; 8 nucleotides match TRBD2. Germline lookup yields CDR1 LNHDA and CDR2 SQIVND (reference sequence). Trimming took 7 bases from V and 5 from J; bases not matched to a gene: 8. The CDR3 has 14 amino acids.

CDR3 sequence reads: CASSFGGGGSGELFF. Written as DNA, the CDR3 is TGCGCCAGCAGTTTTGGGGGAGGGGGGTCCGGGGAGCTGTTTTTT. The chain recombines TRBV10-2 with TRBJ2-2; D possibly corresponds to TRBD2 (7 bases). V shed 5 bases and J shed 6 bases, with 16 bases lying between them. The CDR3 spans 15 residues. Germline loops: CDR1 WSHSY, CDR2 SAAADI.

This chain uses TRBV5-1 with TRBJ2-1; D is uncertain. The CDR3 loop spans 15 amino acids. V was trimmed by 0 bases and J by 0 bases, leaving 7 bases between them. The germline V gene encodes CDR1 SGHRS and CDR2 YFSETQ. The CDR3 DNA reads TGCGCCAGCAGCTTGGAATTGAGCTCCTACAATGAGCAGTTCTTC. The encoded protein is CASSLELSSYNEQFF.

V is TRBV30 and J is TRBJ2-7; 12 bases are shared with TRBD2. This CDR3 contains 17 residues. The J segment lost 1 base and the V segment lost 5 bases, leaving 12 bases of the junction unmatched. In germline, CDR1 is GTSNPN, CDR2 SVGIG (reference sequence). The CDR3 DNA follows: TGTGCCTGGGTGGCTAGCGGGAGGGGGGTAAGTTCCTACGAGCAGTACTTC. It specifies CAWVASGRGVSSYEQYF.

The chain links TRBV6-5 to TRBJ1-2; perhaps TRBD1 as D (6 bases). This CDR3 is built from 16 residues. V lost 1 base to trimming and J lost 3 bases, with 15 bases between them. The germline V gene encodes CDR1 MNHEY and CDR2 SVGAGI. The CDR3: CASSYWGGRGDYGYTF. CDR3 coding DNA: TGTGCCAGCAGTTACTGGGGGGGGCGGGGGGACTATGGCTACACCTTC.

This chain connects TRBV7-2 to TRBJ1-2; no firm D call. Germline V gene data show CDR1 as SGHTA and CDR2 as FQGNSA. V gave up 5 bases and J gave up 0 bases, with 4 bases separating them. The CDR3 has 12 amino acids. The CDR3 DNA is TGTGCCAGCAGCCTAACTAACTATGGCTACACCTTC. Amino acids: CASSLTNYGYTF. The whole variable domain, remainder taken from reference TRBV7-2 and TRBJ1-2, is GAGVSQSPSNKVTEKGKDVELRCDPISGHTALYWYRQSLGQGLEFLIYFQGNSAPDKSGLPSDRFSAERTGGSVSTLTIQRTQQEDSAVYLCASSLTNYGYTFGSGTRLTVV.

The gene calls are TRBV7-3 and TRBJ2-5; 8 nucleotides agree with TRBD2. V trimming: 2 bases; J trimming: 2 bases; junction bases outside the gene matches: 7. The germline gives CDR1 SGHTA, CDR2 FQGTGA. The length of the CDR3 is 16 residues. The CDR3 nucleotides are TGTGCCAGCAGCTTATTTAGCGGGACAAGACAAGAGACCCAGTACTTC. Its translation is CASSLFSGTRQETQYF.

The chain has TRBV7-9 and TRBJ1-2, with TRBD1 matching 7 bases. The CDR3 spans 14 residues. The trim removed 5 bases at V and 10 bases at J, leaving 13 bases unmatched. From germline, CDR1 is SEHNR and CDR2 FQNEAQ (reference sequence). The CDR3 region is CASSPASGGGTYTF. The DNA of the CDR3 is TGTGCCAGCAGCCCCGCCTCGGGAGGGGGCACCTACACCTTC.

This clone was detected only once. The V gene is TRBV12-5, the J gene TRBJ2-3; D gene uncertain. The germline CDR1 and CDR2 sequences are LGHNT and FRNRAP. The CDR3 covers 13 residues. V was shortened by 0 bases and J by 5 bases, with 6 bases between the two germline ends. The CDR3 loop reads CASGLVRGDTQYF. The CDR3, as DNA: TGTGCTAGTGGTTTGGTACGCGGAGATACGCAGTATTTT.

V is TRBV18 and J is TRBJ2-1, with 8 bases lining up with TRBD1. V trimming: 1 base; J trimming: 0 bases; junction bases outside the gene matches: 2. The CDR3 runs 16 residues. Germline-derived CDR1 and CDR2 are KGHSH and LQKENI. DNA for the CDR3: TGTGCCAGCTCACCACAGGGGACAGGCTCCTACAATGAGCAGTTCTTC. Protein sequence: CASSPQGTGSYNEQFF.